These T cell receptor beta chains were read from a single sample in a study of regulatory T cells in long-lasting Graves disease. TCRdb redid the calling of the multiplex PCR reads with MiXCR, one entry per CDR3 protein. Of 250,000 or so distinct CDR3 sequences listed, around 18% are singletons. The data also belong to a second study, concerning T cells in Graves' hyperthyroidism and ophthalmopathy.

Here the sequenced sample was peripheral blood mononuclear cells (PBMCs), taken at new diagnosis, from a patient treated with antithyroid drugs. The origin of the receptors is a woman younger than 45 with Graves disease. Each CDR3 is given with its conserved first and last residue. D genes are given only for firm matches.

j_call d_call v_call cdr3_aa
TRBJ1-2 NA TRBV19 CASSINIDYGYTF
TRBJ2-3 NA TRBV7-2 CASRRTGGDTQYF
TRBJ2-7 NA TRBV7-9 CASSLKEGGYEQYF
TRBJ2-2 NA TRBV29-1 CSVEASPGELFF
TRBJ2-1 NA TRBV5-1 CASSSGQSSYNEQFF
TRBJ2-2 TRBD2 TRBV12-3/TRBV12-4 CASSLLAGTGELFF
TRBJ1-2 NA TRBV3-1 CASSQEIMGGLGYTF
TRBJ2-1 TRBD2 TRBV19 CASSAFVAGAYNEQFF
TRBJ1-1 NA TRBV12-3/TRBV12-4 CASSQSPGDPEAFF
TRBJ1-3 NA TRBV25-1 CASSETKGNTIYF
TRBJ2-4 TRBD2 TRBV6-5 CASSSSQLAGEYF
TRBJ2-3 TRBD1 TRBV7-3 CASSSGTGRTDTQYF
TRBJ2-3 TRBD1 TRBV9 CASSATGASTDTQYF
TRBJ1-1 NA TRBV2 CATLGQQYTEAFF
TRBJ1-1 TRBD1 TRBV7-3 CASSPDRGRATEAFF
TRBJ1-2 NA TRBV9 CASSVGAGTDYGYTF